One sample yielded the 7 T cell receptor beta chains listed below, sequenced in a study of blood T cell repertoires in COVID-19. Clones were sequenced by immunoSEQ multiplex PCR, and TCRdb holds only the in-frame ones, with some missing. The data hold more than 85,000 clones, with 75% to 85% observed a single time. Source material: peripheral blood. The receptors here all came from a man between 65 and 80 years old with acute or convalescent COVID-19.

The chain combines TRBV3-1 (or the pseudogene TRBV3-2) with TRBJ2-6; 11 positions agree with TRBD1. Trimming took 3 bases from V and 1 from J; bases not matched to a gene: 8. Germline lookup yields CDR1 LGHDT and CDR2 YNNKEL (reference sequence). The CDR3 consists of 19 residues. CDR3 nucleotide sequence: TGTGCCAGCAGCCATCATATCGGACAGGGGGCGTCTGGGGCCAACGTCCTGACTTTC. Residues: CASSHHIGQGASGANVLTF.

The genes are TRBV3-1 (or the pseudogene TRBV3-2) and TRBJ2-2; the D gene is possibly TRBD2 (6 bases). CDR1 and CDR2 from the germline V gene are LGHDT and YNNKEL (reference sequence). This CDR3 contains 13 residues. Between the trimmed V and J ends, which lost 5 bases and 5 bases, there was a span of 9 bases. CDR3 protein: CASSDLATGELFF. The CDR3 DNA reads TGTGCCAGCAGCGATCTAGCGACCGGGGAGCTGTTTTTT.

V gene TRBV28 combines with J gene TRBJ1-4; the match to TRBD1 covers 11 bases. Losses at the gene ends were 1 base for V and 4 bases for J; bases not matched to a gene: 8. Germline V gene lookup returns CDR1 MDHEN and CDR2 SYDVKM. The CDR3 totals 18 residues. The CDR3 reads CASSLLWGTGGRNEKLFF. DNA of the CDR3: TGTGCCAGCAGTTTATTGTGGGGGACAGGGGGACGTAATGAAAAACTGTTTTTT.

The chain is built from TRBV10-3 and TRBJ2-7; TRBD2 matches 12 bases. The CDR3 extends over 16 amino acids. Losses at the gene ends were 0 bases for V and 6 bases for J; bases not matched to a gene: 6. Germline V gene lookup returns CDR1 ENHRY and CDR2 SYGVKD. The CDR3 DNA is TGTGCCATCAGTGAGTCTATGACTAGCGGGAGTCCCGAGCAGTACTTC. Translated, it gives CAISESMTSGSPEQYF.

To note about this clone: A junction boundary mismatches the germline segment, possibly from a read error. The genes are TRBV5-1 and TRBJ2-5, with 7 bases fitting TRBD1. Germline-derived CDR1 and CDR2 are SGHRS and YFSETQ. This CDR3 has 15 amino acids. The CDR3, as DNA: TGCGCCAGCAGCATACTCGGGACAGCCCAAGAGCCCCAGTACTTC. This gives the protein CASSILGTAQEPQYF.

The CDR3, as DNA: TGTGCTAGTGGTTTGAGCGGGACTGAAGCTTTCTTT. Its translation: CASGLSGTEAFF. The chain is built from TRBV12-5 and TRBJ1-1, with D uncertain. Deletions cut 2 bases from V and 5 bases from J, with 6 bases between. The CDR3 is 12 residues long. CDR1 is LGHNT, CDR2 FRNRAP, per germline.

This chain links TRBV6-6 with TRBJ1-1, with D possibly being TRBD1 (5 bases). V shed 6 bases and J shed 1 base, with 18 bases lying between them. Germline CDR1 reads MNHNY; CDR2 reads SVGAGI (reference sequence). This CDR3 has 16 residues. CDR3 sequence (DNA): TGTGCCAGCAGGGACACCTCGGGCCGGGCGAACACTGAAGCTTTCTTT. Amino acid sequence: CASRDTSGRANTEAFF.